These 19 T cell receptor beta chains came from one sample sequenced in a study of T cells in Graves' hyperthyroidism and ophthalmopathy (dated by TCRdb to between 2018 and 2021). The receptor library was made with multiplex PCR. Sequencing was performed on an Illumina HiSeq 2000. The TCR beta CDR3 regions were amplified from RNA transcripts. The first round of RT-PCR for the TCR CDR3 was performed with the HTBI primer set and the Qiagen OneStep RT-PCR kit. TCRdb cleaned the public reads at Q25 with fastp, built clones with MiXCR and kept in-frame beta chains. Rows with a matching CDR3 protein are joined into one entry that keeps the most common DNA and genes. The sample profile shows about 410,000 distinct CDR3 sequences; about 14% of them were found once. Roughly 21% of the sample comes from the top ten. The material sequenced was blood. The receptors originated from a woman aged 25 to 45 with Graves' ophthalmopathy.

Ten or more counts support this clonotype. J is TRBJ2-1 and V is TRBV25-1; perhaps TRBD1 as D (6 bases). CDR1 MGHDK and CDR2 SYGVNS come from the germline V gene. Trimming cost V 5 bases and J 2 bases, with 10 bases left between them. CDR3 size: 14 residues. CDR3 protein: CASSSGDTYNEQFF. The DNA of the CDR3 is TGTGCCAGCAGTTCCGGGGACACCTACAATGAGCAGTTCTTC.

In this sample, this clonotype turned up many times. V gene TRBV20-1 combines with J gene TRBJ2-5, with 12 bases aligning to TRBD2. V was clipped by 6 bases and J by 5 bases; unmatched bases: 13. Germline assignment: CDR1 DFQATT and CDR2 SNEGSKA (reference sequence). The CDR3 covers 16 residues. The CDR3 coding sequence is TGCAGTGCACATAGAACTAGCGGGGGGTCGAGGGAGACCCAGTACTTC. Its translation: CSAHRTSGGSRETQYF.

This clonotype was recorded many times. This chain uses TRBV6-1 with TRBJ2-7, with 7 bases fitting TRBD1. The J segment lost 4 bases and the V segment lost 5 bases, leaving 8 bases of the junction unmatched. The CDR3 is 14 residues long. The germline CDR1 and CDR2 sequences are MNHNS and SASEGT. CDR3 sequence reads: CASSFNGQVYEQYF. The CDR3 DNA sequence: TGTGCCAGCAGTTTTAATGGACAGGTGTACGAGCAGTACTTC.

This clonotype was counted ten times or more. The CDR3, as DNA: TGTGCCATCAGTGTGGACTCTGGGGAAAAACTGTTTTTT. Protein sequence: CAISVDSGEKLFF. The V call is TRBV10-3, the J call TRBJ1-4; no clear D. The CDR3 covers 13 residues. Trimming stripped 4 bases from V and 8 bases from J, with 11 bases between. Germline V gene sequence: CDR1 ENHRY, CDR2 SYGVKD.

The chain recombines TRBV29-1 with TRBJ2-5; D remains unclear. This CDR3 has 16 residues. Deletions cut 7 bases from V and 1 base from J, with 22 bases between. Germline V gives CDR1 SQVTM, CDR2 ANQGSEA. The CDR3 is CSARIEAEIPQETQYF. DNA for the CDR3: TGCAGCGCCCGAATAGAGGCAGAAATTCCCCAAGAGACCCAGTACTTC.

The table lists this clonotype with a few counts. A junction end diverges from the germline sequence, so it may reflect a read error. The chain couples TRBV11-3 to TRBJ1-1, with TRBD1 identical over 8 bases. In germline, CDR1 is SGHNT, CDR2 YENEEA. The CDR3 extends over 16 amino acids. DNA for the CDR3: TGTGCCAGCAGCCACCTTTTTGGACAGGGAGACACTGAAGTTTTCTTT. It encodes CASSHLFGQGDTEVFF.

This clonotype was detected only once. This chain connects TRBV6-1 to TRBJ2-1; 10 nucleotides agree with TRBD2. The CDR3 has 16 residues. With V trimmed by 8 bases and J by 7 bases, 14 bases remained unmatched. Germline V CDR1 and CDR2: MNHNS, SASEGT. The DNA for the CDR3 is TGTGCCAGCTTGGCCAGCGGGGGGGCCTTTAAGAATGAGCAGTTCTTC. This encodes CASLASGGAFKNEQFF.

There are many counts of this clonotype. The chain couples TRBV5-6 to TRBJ1-5, with D possibly TRBD1 on 6 matching bases. This CDR3 comprises 15 residues. Germline values: CDR1 SGHDT, CDR2 YYEEEE. V was clipped by 0 bases and J by 5 bases, with 12 bases between them. The CDR3 DNA reads as TGTGCCAGCAGCTTGGGACCAGGGGTCCATCAGCCCCAGCATTTT. Its protein is CASSLGPGVHQPQHF. Combining the CDR3 with reference TRBV5-6 and TRBJ1-5 gives the whole variable domain DAGVTQSPTHLIKTRGQQVTLRCSPKSGHDTVSWYQQALGQGPQFIFQYYEEEERQRGNFPDRFSGHQFPNYSSELNVNALLLGDSALYLCASSLGPGVHQPQHFGDGTRLSIL.

Many counts were recorded for this clonotype. The chain joins TRBV7-2 to TRBJ2-7; TRBD1 is a possible D gene (5 bases). Germline CDR1 and CDR2: SGHTA and FQGNSA. V shed 1 base and J shed 1 base, with 8 bases lying between them. The CDR3 is made up of 14 amino acids. CDR3: CASSLVGASYEQYF. CDR3 bases: TGTGCCAGCAGCTTAGTAGGGGCGTCCTACGAGCAGTACTTC.

This clonotype was seen at least ten times. The chain links TRBV11-2 to TRBJ2-2; D is perhaps TRBD1 (6 bases). V gave up 3 bases and J gave up 6 bases, with 14 bases separating them. The germline CDR1 and CDR2 sequences are SGHAT and FQNNGV. The CDR3 is made up of 15 amino acids. Here the CDR3 DNA reads TGTGCCAGCAGCTTGCCAGGGGTCCGATCCGGGGAGCTGTTTTTT. It is translated as CASSLPGVRSGELFF.

This clonotype has at least ten counts. This sequence joins TRBV9 and TRBJ1-1, with D perhaps matching TRBD1 (5 bases). The length of the CDR3 is 14 residues. Germline CDR1 and CDR2: SGDLS and YYNGEE. Trimming cost V 6 bases and J 0 bases, with 12 bases left between them. The CDR3 region has the DNA TGTGCCAGCACCCCGGGGCAGATGAACACTGAAGCTTTCTTT. Its protein is CASTPGQMNTEAFF.

Ten or more counts support this clonotype. The chain combines TRBV12-3 or TRBV12-4 with TRBJ1-6; D gene unclear. This CDR3 has 15 residues. The V end lost 6 bases, the J end lost 8 bases, and 17 bases lay between the germline ends. CDR3 residues: CASRILVGADSPLHF. CDR3 sequence (DNA): TGTGCCAGCAGAATTCTTGTGGGCGCGGATTCACCCCTCCACTTT.

The sample holds many counts of this clonotype. This chain links TRBV28 with TRBJ2-5; D may be TRBD2 (6 bases). CDR3 length: 15 residues. Trimming shortened V by 2 bases and J by 1 base, and 11 bases separated the two germline ends. CDR1 is MDHEN and CDR2 is SYDVKM in the germline V gene. DNA of the CDR3: TGTGCCAGCAGTTTAAGAAAAGCGGGCCAAGAGACCCAGTACTTC. Translation gives CASSLRKAGQETQYF.

The table lists this clonotype with many counts. The V and J genes are TRBV6-1 and TRBJ2-7; TRBD2 matches 7 bases. J lost 3 bases, V lost 6 bases, and 8 bases had no gene match. Germline assignment: CDR1 MNHNS and CDR2 SASEGT. This CDR3 contains 14 residues. CDR3 in DNA: TGTGCCAGCAGGCCGGGGGGTAAGATCTACGAGCAGTACTTC. It specifies CASRPGGKIYEQYF.

This clonotype was seen only a few times. J is TRBJ1-2 and V is TRBV4-1; 8 bases align to TRBD1. The germline CDR1 and CDR2 sequences are MGHRA and YSYEKL. Unmatched junction bases numbered 15, after V lost 5 bases and J lost 7 bases. The CDR3 length is 16 residues. CDR3 bases: TGCGCCAGCAGCGGGACCGGGACAGGAAACTATGGTGGCTACACCTTC. It codes for CASSGTGTGNYGGYTF.

This clonotype was picked up many times. V is TRBV2 and J is TRBJ2-7; TRBD2 is a possible D gene (6 bases). The CDR3 consists of 16 residues. V lost 0 bases and J lost 3, with 15 bases in between. Germline CDR1 SNHLY, CDR2 FYNNEI. CDR3 nucleotide sequence: TGTGCCAGCAGTGAAGCAAGGGGCTTCGGGAGCTACGAGCAGTACTTC. It specifies CASSEARGFGSYEQYF.

This clonotype was seen repeatedly, ten times or more. The chain recombines TRBV28 with TRBJ1-2; no reliable D call. Trimming took 5 bases from V and 3 from J, leaving 13 bases between them. Per germline, CDR1 MDHEN and CDR2 SYDVKM. This CDR3 has 14 residues. The CDR3 loop is CASSRYGIYYGYTF. The CDR3 DNA reads as TGTGCCAGCAGTCGATATGGGATTTACTATGGCTACACCTTC.

This clonotype was counted many times. The chain is built from TRBV24-1 and TRBJ1-2; 10 nucleotides align to TRBD1. The CDR3 is 16 amino acids. V was pared by 10 bases and J by 3 bases, with 13 bases of the junction left unmatched. Germline lookup yields CDR1 KGHDR and CDR2 SFDVKD. CDR3: CATSTGTGDGYYGYTF. DNA for the CDR3: TGTGCCACTAGCACCGGGACAGGGGATGGTTACTATGGCTACACCTTC.

This clonotype was counted between two and nine times. V gene TRBV6-1 combines with J gene TRBJ2-2; D perhaps matches TRBD1 (5 bases). V lost 1 base and J lost 4, with 13 bases in between. In germline, CDR1 is MNHNS, CDR2 SASEGT. This CDR3 is 16 amino acids long. The DNA for the CDR3 is TGTGCCAGCAGTGAAGGAACGCAGGGTATCACCGGGGAGCTGTTTTTT. The encoded protein is CASSEGTQGITGELFF.